This T cell receptor (beta chain) was profiled in a study of blood T cell repertoires in COVID-19. Only one count was recorded for this clone. TCRdb keeps only in-frame clones here, not all; method: immunoSEQ multiplex PCR. The sample yields roughly 440,000 clones, around 88% seen once. This receptor was obtained from a woman in her forties or fifties with COVID-19, enrolled during active disease. The sample taken for sequencing was peripheral blood.

Written as DNA, the CDR3 is TGTGCCAGCAGTTACGCGAATCAGCCCCAGCATTTT. It specifies CASSYANQPQHF. The chain carries TRBV6-5 and TRBJ1-5; no clear D gene. Germline V gene data show CDR1 as MNHEY and CDR2 as SVGAGI. The CDR3 covers 12 residues. With 2 bases removed from V and 4 bases from J, the gap between germline ends came to 3 bases.